Described below is a single T cell receptor (beta chain) sequence and its context. This record comes from a study of CD8 T cells in Susac syndrome. Background on the study: The sequenced Susac syndrome patients included more than five who had clinically active disease and fewer than ten who were in remission.

Trimming took 3 bases from V and 8 from J, leaving 8 bases between them. The CDR3 loop spans 13 amino acids. RNA, at roughly 0.5 to 1 ug, was reverse transcribed with random hexamers. Each CDR3 protein gets one entry after TCRdb re-called the immunoSEQ multiplex PCR reads with MiXCR. Seen here are 200,000 to 250,000 distinct CDR3 sequences, about 95% observed once, and the top ten hold 0.15%. The V call is TRBV12-3 or TRBV12-4, the J call TRBJ1-6; D remains unclear. The source material was CD4+ T cells from PBMCs. The receptor's source is a human donor with Susac syndrome. The CDR3 is CASSFRGYSPLHF. The CDR3 nucleotides are TGTGCCAGCAGTTTCCGGGGTTATTCACCCCTCCACTTT.